The rows below give T cell receptor beta chains drawn from one sample of a study of monozygotic twins with inflammatory bowel disease. From its re-call of the 5' RACE reads, TCRdb lists each CDR3 protein once, without DNA. With some 150,000 distinct CDR3 sequences in the sample, the ten largest clones hold less than 7.5%. Material for sequencing was blood. The source of these receptors is a human donor with ulcerative colitis or Crohn's disease, or a healthy co-twin of an affected twin (not recorded which). The CDR3 runs from the conserved cysteine through the conserved F or W. Fields, in order: J gene, CDR3 length, V gene, CDR3 protein.

TRBJ2-5	17	TRBV2	CASSESLLAGIQETQYF
TRBJ1-2	13	TRBV5-6	CASSSWFQTAPTF
TRBJ2-7	11	TRBV28	CEVGGRHEQYF
TRBJ2-3	16	TRBV11-2	CASSHGTSGFPDTQYF
TRBJ2-2	15	TRBV5-1	CASSLGTGRSGELFF
TRBJ2-7	13	TRBV28	CASNPSGRKEQYF
TRBJ2-7	15	TRBV5-6	CASHYGGNLPGEQYF
TRBJ1-2	15	TRBV7-9	CASSLAGRVNYGYTF
TRBJ1-2	12	TRBV7-2	CASSLDRGGYTF
TRBJ2-1	16	TRBV2	CASSVLTSGIDNEQFF
TRBJ1-1	13	TRBV30	CAWRTGRNTEAFF
TRBJ1-1	14	TRBV20-1	CSAGTIRDMSEAFF
TRBJ2-2	17	TRBV10-3	CAISEPEHGTGRGELFF
TRBJ1-1	13	TRBV12-3/TRBV12-4	CASRASGRWQAFF
TRBJ2-7	13	TRBV5-1	CASRVLGNYEQYF
TRBJ2-2	17	TRBV5-1	CASSLPVAGGMNGELFF
TRBJ2-7	16	TRBV3-1	CASSQGTVLRPYEQYF
TRBJ1-5	13	TRBV7-9	CASSSTGAQPQHF